This T cell receptor beta chain came from a study of early T cells in non-severe SARS-CoV-2 infection. Study background: Unpaired chains resulted from sequencing bulk RNA of unsorted whole blood. Study-level findings and limits: In VDJdb matching, anti-spike CD8 responses were favored while private and CD4 specificities went missing.

There are many counts of this clonotype. The antigen is not known. Researchers tagged individual cDNA molecules with unique molecular identifiers. One entry per CDR3 protein, called by TCRdb with MiXCR from the 5' RACE reads. The sample shows around 61,000 distinct CDR3 sequences, 11% of them seen only once. Germline V CDR1 and CDR2: DFQATT, SNEGSKA (reference sequence). The CDR3 sequence is 11 residues long. Deletions cut 0 bases from V and 4 bases from J, with 4 bases between. This TCR was sampled from an adult who was a healthcare worker with PCR-confirmed SARS-CoV-2 infection or an uninfected control (not recorded which). The gene calls are TRBV20-1 and TRBJ2-7; D gene unclear. Material for sequencing was whole blood. The CDR3 sequence is CSARDAYEQYF. The CDR3 nucleotides read TGCAGTGCTAGAGATGCTTACGAGCAGTACTTC.